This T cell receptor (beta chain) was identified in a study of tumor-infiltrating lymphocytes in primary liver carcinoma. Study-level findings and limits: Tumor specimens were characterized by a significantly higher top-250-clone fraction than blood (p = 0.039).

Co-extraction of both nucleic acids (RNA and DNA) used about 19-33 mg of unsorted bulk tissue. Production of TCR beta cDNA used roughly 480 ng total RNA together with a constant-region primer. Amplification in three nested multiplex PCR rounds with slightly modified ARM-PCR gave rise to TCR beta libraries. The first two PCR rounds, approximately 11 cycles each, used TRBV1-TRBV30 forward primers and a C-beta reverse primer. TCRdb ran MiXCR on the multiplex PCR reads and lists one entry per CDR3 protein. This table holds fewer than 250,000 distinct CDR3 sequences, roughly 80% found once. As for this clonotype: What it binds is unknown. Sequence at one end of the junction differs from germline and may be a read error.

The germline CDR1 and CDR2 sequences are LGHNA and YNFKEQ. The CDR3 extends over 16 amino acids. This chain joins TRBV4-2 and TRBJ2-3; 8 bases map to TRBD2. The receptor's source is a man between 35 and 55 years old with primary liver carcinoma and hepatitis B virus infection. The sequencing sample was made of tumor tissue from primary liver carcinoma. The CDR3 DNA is TGTACCAGCAGTCAAGATTTGGGGACTAGGGGCGGTACGCAGTATTTT. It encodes CTSSQDLGTRGGTQYF.